A single sample gave rise to the 14 T cell receptor beta chains below, sequenced in a study of blood T cell repertoires in COVID-19 (TCRdb year 2020). Library method: the immunoSEQ multiplex PCR assay. Imported from immuneACCESS, the table was reduced by TCRdb to in-frame sequences with V and J called. These copies leave out some clones; in studies compared against another copy, an unresolved V gene accounts for under half, and the cause of the remainder is not known. Across this sample there are around 230,000 clones, with roughly 89% seen only once. Around 3.7% of the sample is taken by the ten largest. Sequencing was done on a sample of PBMCs or T cells enriched from blood (not recorded which). These receptors were obtained from a woman aged 25 to 45 with acute COVID-19.

This sequence joins TRBV2 and TRBJ2-7; no definite D call. This CDR3 spans 11 amino acids. The germline gives CDR1 SNHLY, CDR2 FYNNEI. Deletions cut 4 bases from V and 9 bases from J, with 10 bases between. The CDR3 region has the DNA TGTGCCAGCAGTGTGGAGTCGGGGCAGTACTTC. Translation gives CASSVESGQYF.

The V call is TRBV30, the J call TRBJ1-2; D remains unclear. V was pared by 2 bases and J by 5 bases, with 12 bases between. Germline values: CDR1 GTSNPN, CDR2 SVGIG (reference sequence). The CDR3 is made up of 13 amino acids. Here the CDR3 reads CAWSPRVGYGYTF. The CDR3 DNA is TGTGCCTGGAGTCCGAGGGTAGGGTATGGCTACACCTTC.

J is TRBJ2-7 and V is TRBV6-5, with 7 bases lining up with TRBD2. V shed 6 bases and J 0 bases; nucleotides not matched to a gene: 8. CDR1 and CDR2 (germline): MNHEY, SVGAGI. The CDR3 runs 15 residues. This CDR3 reads CASRHLAASSYEQYF. The CDR3 DNA follows: TGTGCCAGCAGACATCTAGCGGCCAGCTCCTACGAGCAGTACTTC.

The chain couples TRBV27 to TRBJ1-1; TRBD1 is a possible D gene (5 bases). Germline-derived CDR1 and CDR2 are MNHEY and SMNVEV (reference sequence). The CDR3 is 15 residues long. V lost 3 bases and J 7 bases, leaving 18 bases between the germline ends. The DNA for the CDR3 is TGTGCCAGCAGTTTGGTGGGTTTGGGGGGAATTGAAGCTTTCTTT. It translates to CASSLVGLGGIEAFF.

The chain is built from TRBV9 and TRBJ1-5; a weak D match, TRBD1 (6 bases). Germline V gene data show CDR1 as SGDLS and CDR2 as YYNGEE. The CDR3 sequence is 14 residues long. V lost 3 bases to trimming and J lost 6 bases, with 13 bases between them. This CDR3 reads CASSGYTRGQPQHF. As DNA, the CDR3 is TGTGCCAGCAGCGGGTACACCAGGGGTCAGCCCCAGCATTTT.

The chain recombines TRBV25-1 with TRBJ1-2; D gene ambiguous. The CDR3 extends over 15 amino acids. Between the trimmed V and J ends, which lost 2 bases and 4 bases, there was a span of 14 bases. Germline V gives CDR1 MGHDK, CDR2 SYGVNS. In nucleotides, the CDR3 is TGTGCCAGCAGTGAACTCGGGGTGAAGGGCTATGGCTACACCTTC. Its translation is CASSELGVKGYGYTF.

This rearrangement joins TRBV5-8 to TRBJ1-4; 9 nucleotides agree with TRBD1. The CDR3 consists of 11 residues. Per the germline V gene, CDR1 is SGHTS and CDR2 is YDEGEE. Trimming cost V 3 bases and J 16 bases; bases outside gene matches: 4. CDR3 nucleotide sequence: TGTGCCAGCAGCTCCGACAGGGGGACGTTTTTT. Translated, it gives CASSSDRGTFF.

The chain is built from TRBV4-2 and TRBJ2-1; TRBD1 is a possible D gene (6 bases). Germline CDR1 and CDR2: LGHNA and YNFKEQ. The CDR3 is made up of 15 amino acids. Trimming pared 0 bases from V and 1 base from J, leaving 7 bases between. CDR3 sequence reads: CASSQEGGSYNEQFF. For the CDR3, the DNA is TGTGCCAGCAGCCAAGAAGGGGGATCCTACAATGAGCAGTTCTTC.

The chain joins TRBV5-1 to TRBJ2-1; no clear D gene. Between the trimmed V and J ends, which lost 0 bases and 10 bases, there was a span of 11 bases. This CDR3 has 13 amino acids. Germline CDR1 is SGHRS and CDR2 is YFSETQ. CDR3: CASSLEDSREQFF. The CDR3 region has the DNA TGCGCCAGCAGCTTGGAAGACTCACGGGAGCAGTTCTTC. Full variable domain (remainder filled in from reference TRBV5-1 and TRBJ2-1): KAGVTQTPRYLIKTRGQQVTLSCSPISGHRSVSWYQQTPGQGLQFLFEYFSETQRNKGNFPGRFSGRQFSNSRSEMNVSTLELGDSALYLCASSLEDSREQFFGPGTRLTVL.

V usage is TRBV10-3 and J usage is TRBJ2-1, with TRBD2 as a possible D gene (6 bases). There are 13 residues in the CDR3. V was cut by 2 bases and J by 9 bases, with 11 bases left in between. CDR1 and CDR2 (germline): ENHRY, SYGVKD. In DNA, the CDR3 is TGTGCCATCAGTGAGCCGGGGGTAAGTGAGCAGTTCTTC. The encoded protein is CAISEPGVSEQFF.

J is TRBJ2-5 and V is TRBV28, with 8 bases that match TRBD2. The CDR3 spans 16 residues. J gave up 1 base and V 5 bases, and 9 bases lay outside the gene matches. Germline V gene sequence: CDR1 MDHEN, CDR2 SYDVKM. The CDR3 loop reads CASSTPGLGTQETQYF. CDR3 nucleotide sequence: TGTGCCAGCAGTACTCCGGGACTAGGGACCCAAGAGACCCAGTACTTC.

The chain employs TRBV18 and TRBJ2-2; 8 bases line up with TRBD2. The CDR3 is 16 amino acids. Trimming took 2 bases from V and 5 from J; bases not matched to a gene: 7. Germline CDR1 reads KGHSH; CDR2 reads LQKENI. The CDR3 bases are TGTGCCAGCTCACCAACCGGGGGGGCCGGAACCGGGGAGCTGTTTTTT. It codes for CASSPTGGAGTGELFF. Based on the CDR3 plus reference TRBV18 and TRBJ2-2, the full variable domain is NAGVMQNPRHLVRRRGQEARLRCSPMKGHSHVYWYRQLPEEGLKFMVYLQKENIIDESGMPKERFSAEFPKEGPSILRIQQVVRGDSAAYFCASSPTGGAGTGELFFGEGSRLTVL.

This clone was counted once. The chain links TRBV19 to TRBJ1-6; D is unresolved. CDR1 and CDR2 from the germline V gene are LNHDA and SQIVND (reference sequence). V was trimmed by 1 base and J by 10 bases, leaving 11 bases between them. The CDR3 is 14 residues long. The CDR3 region is CASSIGGVASPLHF. CDR3 DNA: TGTGCCAGTAGTATAGGCGGGGTAGCCTCACCCCTCCACTTT.

V usage is TRBV5-4 and J usage is TRBJ1-2; D not certain. Trimming left V 3 bases short and J 4 bases short, with 16 bases between. CDR3 length equals 15 residues. In germline, CDR1 is SGHNT, CDR2 YYREEE (reference sequence). The CDR3 loop reads CASSSVTGRAYGYTF. DNA for the CDR3: TGTGCCAGCAGCTCAGTTACGGGGAGGGCCTATGGCTACACCTTC.